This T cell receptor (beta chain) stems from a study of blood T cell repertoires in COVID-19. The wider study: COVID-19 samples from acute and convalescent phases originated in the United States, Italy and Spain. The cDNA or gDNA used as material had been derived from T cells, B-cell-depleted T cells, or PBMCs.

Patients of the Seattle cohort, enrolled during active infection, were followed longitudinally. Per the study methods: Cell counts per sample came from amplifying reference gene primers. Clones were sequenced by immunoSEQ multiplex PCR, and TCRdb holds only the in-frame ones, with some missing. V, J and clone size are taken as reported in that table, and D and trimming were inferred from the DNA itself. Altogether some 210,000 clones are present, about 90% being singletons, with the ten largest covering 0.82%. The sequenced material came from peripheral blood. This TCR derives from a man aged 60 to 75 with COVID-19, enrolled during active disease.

The CDR3, as DNA: TGCGCCAGCAGCCGTCACGCGACAGGGGCACGGGGTGAAAAACTGTTTTTT. Translating gives CASSRHATGARGEKLFF. This rearrangement joins TRBV4-1 to TRBJ1-4, with 8 positions matching TRBD1. Trimming took 4 bases from V and 7 from J; bases not matched to a gene: 14. The CDR3 totals 17 residues. Looked up from germline, CDR1 is MGHRA and CDR2 is YSYEKL.